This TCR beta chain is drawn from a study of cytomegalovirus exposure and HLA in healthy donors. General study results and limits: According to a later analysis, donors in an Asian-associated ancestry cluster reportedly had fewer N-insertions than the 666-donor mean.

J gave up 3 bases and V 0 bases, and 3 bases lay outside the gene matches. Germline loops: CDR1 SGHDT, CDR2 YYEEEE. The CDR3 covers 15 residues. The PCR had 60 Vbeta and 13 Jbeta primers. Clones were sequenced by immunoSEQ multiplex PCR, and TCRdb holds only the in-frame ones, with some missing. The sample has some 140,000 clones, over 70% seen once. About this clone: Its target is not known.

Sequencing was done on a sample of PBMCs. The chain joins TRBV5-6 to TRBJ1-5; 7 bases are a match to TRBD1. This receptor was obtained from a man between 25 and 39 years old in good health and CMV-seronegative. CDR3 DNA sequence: TGTGCCAGCAGCTTGGGACAGGGACTCAATCAGCCCCAGCATTTT. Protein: CASSLGQGLNQPQHF.